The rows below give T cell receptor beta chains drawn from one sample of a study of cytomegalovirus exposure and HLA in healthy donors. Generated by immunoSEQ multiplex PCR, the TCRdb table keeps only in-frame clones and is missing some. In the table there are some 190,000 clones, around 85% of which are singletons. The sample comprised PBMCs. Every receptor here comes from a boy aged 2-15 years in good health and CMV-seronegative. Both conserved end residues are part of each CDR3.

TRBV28 CASSLRGQDPTDTQYF
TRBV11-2 CASSAGPGYRNTEAFF
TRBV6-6 CASRRLAQETQYF
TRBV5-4 CASSLGPRTSGRIYNEQFF
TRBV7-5 CVRSRTGPTEAFF
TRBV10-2 CASTLQSLGGEGYTF
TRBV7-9 CASSPLAGAVLGKGYTF
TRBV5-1 CASSFGTGKTTNEKLFF
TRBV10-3 CAIKGLAGVDTQYF
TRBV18 CASSPSWGQTPLGGTEAFF
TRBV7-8 CASSLLAGAVNEQFF
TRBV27 CASSLTQGDGYTF
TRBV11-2 CASRPLQGRFTEAFF
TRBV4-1 CASSQDRRVESSIIPDTQYF
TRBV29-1 CSASGGLPRDPQYF
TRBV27 CASTKYTGDYNSGANVLTF
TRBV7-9 CASSLRKGQSNEQFF
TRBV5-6 CASSTWDIGYPEAFF